Sequencing of this TCR beta chain was carried out in a study of shared clonotypes between healthy human individuals. Study-wide findings and caveats: Compared with clonotypes that all four donors shared, non-shared clonotypes had lower generation probabilities.

Here immunoSEQ multiplex PCR was the method, and the copy in TCRdb shows in-frame clones only, minus some. The table includes roughly 1 million clones, more than 60% detected once. This clone was found once. Antigen specificity is unknown. The germline V gene has CDR1 GTSNPN and CDR2 SVGIG (reference sequence). The CDR3 runs to 14 residues. V and J are TRBV30 and TRBJ2-5, with D perhaps matching TRBD2 (5 bases). TRBJ2-7 matches the DNA end more closely, so the J call is doubtful. Sequenced material: memory CD4+ T cells sorted from blood. The subset is: CD45RA-negative fraction. This receptor was identified in a man aged 18 to 30 in good health. The CDR3 here is CAWSSWAGYDEQYF. CDR3 nucleotides: TGTGCCTGGAGTTCGTGGGCGGGTTATGACGAGCAGTACTTC.